These T cell receptor beta chains were read from a single sample in a study of T cells after yellow fever vaccination. TCRdb analysed the 5' RACE reads with MiXCR anew, one entry per CDR3 protein. The sample holds approximately 550,000 distinct CDR3 sequences, less than 20% seen once. The starting material was PBMCs, obtained 15 days after the yellow fever booster vaccination. Receptors originate from a man between 25 and 39 years old who received the YFV17D yellow fever vaccine. The CDR3 runs from the conserved cysteine through the conserved F or W. The D gene is left open where the match is weak. Clone size is stated in some rows and not others, as once, few, many or a class when expanded.

V	size	J	D	CDR3	DNA
TRBV20-1	-	TRBJ2-2	-	CSARDYQRVTGELFF	TGCAGTGCTAGAGATTATCAGCGGGTCACCGGGGAGCTGTTTTTT
TRBV29-1	many	TRBJ2-7	TRBD2	CSVKVASGSEQYF	TGCAGCGTGAAAGTGGCTAGCGGGAGTGAGCAGTACTTC
TRBV5-1	once	TRBJ2-1	TRBD2	CASSPKGAGGQSYNEQFF	TGCGCCAGCAGCCCCAAGGGGGCGGGAGGGCAGTCCTACAATGAGCAGTTCTTC
TRBV7-9	few	TRBJ1-2	TRBD1	CASTPTGDDYGYTF	TGTGCCAGCACCCCGACAGGGGACGACTATGGCTACACCTTC
TRBV5-1	many	TRBJ2-3	TRBD2	CASSLAGTSATTDTQYF	TGCGCCAGCAGCTTAGCCGGGACTAGCGCGACCACAGATACGCAGTATTTT
TRBV9	many	TRBJ2-1	TRBD2	CASSSSGRAYNEQFF	TGTGCCAGCTCCAGTTCCGGGAGGGCCTACAATGAGCAGTTCTTC
TRBV29-1	-	TRBJ2-3	TRBD2	CSVEGGGRAPGDTQYF	TGCAGCGTTGAAGGTGGCGGGAGGGCCCCCGGAGATACGCAGTATTTT
TRBV12-3/TRBV12-4	few	TRBJ2-3	TRBD2	CASSFSSGSADTQYF	TGTGCCAGCAGTTTCTCTAGCGGGAGCGCAGATACGCAGTATTTT
TRBV29-1	-	TRBJ2-1	TRBD2	CSALTLAGGLYEQFF	TGCAGCGCCCTAACACTAGCGGGAGGATTGTATGAGCAGTTCTTC
TRBV14	-	TRBJ1-3	-	CASHFGTSGNTIYF	TGTGCCAGCCATTTCGGGACATCTGGAAACACCATATATTTT
TRBV6-5	few	TRBJ2-1	-	CASSYSPRTPQDEQFF	TGTGCCAGCAGTTACTCCCCCAGGACGCCGCAGGATGAGCAGTTCTTC
TRBV6-1	few	TRBJ2-5	TRBD2	CASSWGAGVEETQYF	TGTGCCAGCAGCTGGGGCGCGGGAGTGGAAGAGACCCAGTACTTC
TRBV7-3	few	TRBJ2-7	TRBD1	CASSLWGRDRGYEQYF	TGTGCCAGCAGCTTATGGGGCCGGGACAGGGGATACGAGCAGTACTTC
TRBV20-1	few	TRBJ2-1	-	CSAPAPGPNNEQFF	TGCAGTGCCCCTGCCCCGGGACCAAACAATGAGCAGTTCTTC
TRBV6-1	once	TRBJ2-7	-	CASSKGLLGFGEQYF	TGTGCCAGCAGCAAGGGCTTGCTCGGGTTTGGGGAGCAGTACTTC
TRBV29-1	-	TRBJ1-3	-	CSVDPGNTIYF	TGCAGCGTTGATCCGGGAAACACCATATATTTT
TRBV12-5	few	TRBJ2-3	TRBD2	CASAETSGRRDTQYF	TGTGCTAGTGCCGAGACTAGCGGGAGGCGGGATACGCAGTATTTT
TRBV20-1	few	TRBJ1-1	-	CSALTTGGTEAFF	TGCAGTGCTCTTACCACAGGTGGCACTGAAGCTTTCTTT
TRBV5-1	few	TRBJ2-5	TRBD2	CASSRAGAAGLTQYF	TGCGCCAGCAGCCGAGCGGGGGCGGCCGGTCTGACCCAGTACTTC
TRBV28	few	TRBJ2-5	-	CASSFQRQETQYF	TGTGCCAGCAGTTTTCAGAGACAAGAGACCCAGTACTTC
TRBV7-2	many	TRBJ2-1	TRBD1	CASSRRDRGSNEQFF	TGTGCCAGCAGCCGTAGGGACAGGGGGTCCAATGAGCAGTTCTTC
TRBV27	many	TRBJ2-1	TRBD2	CASVGLGYEQFF	TGTGCCTCCGTCGGACTAGGGTATGAGCAGTTCTTC
TRBV9	-	TRBJ2-3	-	CASSAPGRTDTQYF	TGTGCCAGCAGCGCACCAGGCCGCACAGATACGCAGTATTTT
TRBV7-8	-	TRBJ2-1	TRBD1	CASSGPGQSYNEQFF	TGTGCCAGCAGCGGCCCGGGACAGAGTTACAATGAGCAGTTCTTC
TRBV7-2	few	TRBJ1-2	-	CASSPSDPLDYGYTF	TGTGCCAGCAGCCCATCCGACCCCTTGGACTATGGCTACACCTTC
TRBV14	-	TRBJ2-1	TRBD2	CASSQISPRASGFSYNEQFF	TGTGCCAGCAGCCAAATCAGTCCTCGGGCTAGCGGTTTCTCATACAATGAGCAGTTCTTC
TRBV5-1	few	TRBJ2-7	-	CASRLQGWDEQYF	TGCGCCAGCAGACTGCAGGGGTGGGACGAGCAGTACTTC
TRBV12-3/TRBV12-4	-	TRBJ2-7	TRBD2	CASTRTSGRDVNEQYF	TGTGCCAGCACCCGGACTAGCGGGAGGGATGTCAACGAGCAGTACTTC
TRBV12-3/TRBV12-4	-	TRBJ2-3	TRBD1	CASSPLPGQGFSTDTQYF	TGTGCCAGCAGCCCCTTACCGGGACAGGGGTTTAGCACAGATACGCAGTATTTT
TRBV18	few	TRBJ2-7	-	CASSQGHKPTYEQYF	TGTGCCAGCTCACAAGGACACAAACCAACCTACGAGCAGTACTTC
TRBV6-2/TRBV6-3	-	TRBJ2-6	-	CASSDDTSGANVLTF	TGTGCCAGCAGTGACGACACCTCTGGGGCCAACGTCCTGACTTTC
TRBV6-6	-	TRBJ1-5	-	CATNNQPQHF	TGTGCCACCAACAATCAGCCCCAGCATTTT
TRBV5-1	-	TRBJ2-1	-	CASSWGPSSDEQFF	TGCGCCAGCAGCTGGGGGCCGTCTAGTGATGAGCAGTTCTTC
TRBV20-1	-	TRBJ2-1	-	CSVAENEQFF	TGCAGTGTGGCGGAGAATGAGCAGTTCTTC
TRBV3-1	few	TRBJ1-1	-	CASSLQRRAPEAFF	TGTGCCAGCAGCCTTCAGAGGAGGGCGCCTGAAGCTTTCTTT
TRBV4-3	few	TRBJ1-1	-	CASSQEVGGMNTEAFF	TGCGCCAGCAGCCAAGAAGTTGGGGGAATGAACACTGAAGCTTTCTTT
TRBV20-1	-	TRBJ2-5	TRBD2	CSARDRLAGTQYF	TGCAGTGCTAGAGATCGGCTAGCGGGGACCCAGTACTTC
TRBV6-2/TRBV6-3	few	TRBJ2-2	-	CASTLAPNTPGQLFF	TGTGCCAGCACCCTAGCTCCCAATACACCGGGCCAGCTGTTTTTT
TRBV20-1	few	TRBJ2-7	-	CSASGTSQLYEQYF	TGCAGTGCTAGTGGTACGTCCCAGCTATACGAGCAGTACTTC
TRBV18	few	TRBJ2-2	TRBD2	CASSPPSSGRSGELFF	TGTGCCAGCTCACCACCTTCTAGCGGGAGATCCGGGGAGCTGTTTTTT
TRBV27	-	TRBJ2-1	TRBD2	CASSGLAGDVKGGEQFF	TGTGCCAGCAGCGGACTAGCGGGAGATGTGAAGGGAGGTGAGCAGTTCTTC
TRBV29-1	-	TRBJ2-7	-	CSVAPLVGLGEAGAYEQYF	TGCAGCGTTGCCCCACTCGTAGGTCTGGGGGAGGCAGGGGCCTACGAGCAGTACTTC
TRBV20-1	few	TRBJ2-1	-	CSASESLSSYNEQFF	TGCAGTGCTAGCGAGTCCCTGAGCTCCTACAATGAGCAGTTCTTC
TRBV7-2	few	TRBJ2-7	-	CASSLGLRDEQYF	TGTGCCAGCAGCCTCGGACTGCGGGACGAGCAGTACTTC
TRBV5-6	-	TRBJ2-7	-	CASLSTSRDTYEQYF	TGTGCCAGCCTTTCAACTAGCCGGGACACCTACGAGCAGTACTTC
TRBV12-3/TRBV12-4	-	TRBJ1-1	-	CASSPRAFSNTEAFF	TGTGCCAGCAGCCCCCGGGCTTTTTCAAACACTGAAGCTTTCTTT
TRBV27	many	TRBJ2-2	-	CASSLSRNTGELFF	TGTGCCAGCAGTTTGTCGAGGAACACCGGGGAGCTGTTTTTT
TRBV12-3/TRBV12-4	-	TRBJ2-3	TRBD2	CASSLRLAGKDTQYF	TGTGCCAGCAGCCTTAGGCTAGCGGGAAAGGATACGCAGTATTTT
TRBV28	-	TRBJ2-1	-	CASTQTPNNEQFF	TGTGCCAGCACACAGACCCCTAACAATGAGCAGTTCTTC
TRBV6-2/TRBV6-3	-	TRBJ1-5	-	CASSYSGRGGPTSNQPQHF	TGTGCCAGCAGTTACTCGGGACGAGGGGGGCCTACGAGCAATCAGCCCCAGCATTTT
TRBV4-2	few	TRBJ2-7	-	CASSQESTEQYF	TGTGCCAGCAGCCAAGAAAGCACCGAGCAGTACTTC
TRBV2	-	TRBJ2-3	-	CASNKDGDTQYF	TGTGCCAGCAATAAGGATGGAGATACGCAGTATTTT
TRBV4-3	-	TRBJ2-3	-	CASSLGGRDTDTQYF	TGCGCCAGCAGCCTTGGGGGGCGGGACACAGATACGCAGTATTTT
TRBV3-1	few	TRBJ2-4	TRBD2	CASSQTASGAKNIQYF	TGTGCCAGCAGCCAGACGGCTAGCGGAGCCAAAAACATTCAGTACTTC
TRBV2	-	TRBJ2-1	TRBD1	CASRSGQGREQFF	TGTGCCAGCAGGTCGGGACAGGGACGTGAGCAGTTCTTC